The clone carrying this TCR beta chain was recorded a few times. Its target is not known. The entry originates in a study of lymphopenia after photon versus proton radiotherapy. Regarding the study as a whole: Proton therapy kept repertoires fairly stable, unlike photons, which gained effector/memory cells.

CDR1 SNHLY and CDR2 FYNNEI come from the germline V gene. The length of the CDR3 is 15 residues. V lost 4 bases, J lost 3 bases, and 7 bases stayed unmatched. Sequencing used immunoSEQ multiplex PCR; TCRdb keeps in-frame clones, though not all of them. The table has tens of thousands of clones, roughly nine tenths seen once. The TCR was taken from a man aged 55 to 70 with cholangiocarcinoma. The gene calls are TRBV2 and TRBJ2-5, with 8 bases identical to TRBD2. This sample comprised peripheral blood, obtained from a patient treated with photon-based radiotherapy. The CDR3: CASSVAGGAEETQYF. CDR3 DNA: TGTGCCAGCAGTGTTGCCGGGGGGGCCGAAGAGACCCAGTACTTC.